What follows are 5 T cell receptor beta chains derived from one specimen sequenced in a study of response to subunit inactivated influenza vaccine. MiXCR, applied by TCRdb to the RT-PCR reads, yields one record per CDR3 protein. Counted here are roughly 500,000 distinct CDR3 sequences, 16% occurring once; the ten biggest clones make up 3%. The input for sequencing was CD4+ T cells sorted from PBMCs, taken less than 30 months after vaccination. The receptor source for this set is a man aged 45-69 years who received an inactivated influenza vaccine.

This clonotype appeared a few times. The J gene is TRBJ2-1, the V gene TRBV20-1, with TRBD2 as a possible D gene (5 bases). This CDR3 region has 12 residues. Germline V gene data show CDR1 as DFQATT and CDR2 as SNEGSKA (reference sequence). V gave up 7 bases and J gave up 8 bases, with 15 bases separating them. Here the CDR3 DNA reads TGCAGTGGGTCTCACGGGGTCGATGAGCAGTTCTTC. Protein product: CSGSHGVDEQFF.

The chain links TRBV6-1 to TRBJ2-7, with D possibly TRBD1 on 6 matching bases. V gave up 2 bases and J gave up 2 bases, with 16 bases separating them. This CDR3 has 16 amino acids. Per germline, CDR1 MNHNS and CDR2 SASEGT. CDR3 nucleotides: TGTGCCAGCAGTGAACTATCAGGGGTCTTTCCCTACGAGCAGTACTTC. Amino acids: CASSELSGVFPYEQYF.

This clonotype came up a few times. The CDR3 sequence is CSASPYLSNTGELFF. The CDR3 nucleotides read TGCAGTGCTAGCCCTTACCTCTCGAACACCGGGGAGCTGTTTTTT. The chain is built from TRBV20-1 and TRBJ2-2, with D unresolved. This CDR3 spans 15 amino acids. Germline assignment: CDR1 DFQATT and CDR2 SNEGSKA (reference sequence). The ends were cut back, 3 bases at V and 0 bases at J, with 11 bases in the middle.

Only a few counts were recorded for this clonotype. V is TRBV5-1 and J is TRBJ2-3; 12 bases agree with TRBD2. Germline CDR1 reads SGHRS; CDR2 reads YFSETQ. Germline trimming cut 4 bases from V and 6 bases from J; bases unmatched to any gene: 15. The CDR3 is made up of 18 amino acids. CDR3 bases: TGCGCCAGCAGCCTATACGAGAGACTAGCGGGGGCTGGGGATACGCAGTATTTT. It translates to CASSLYERLAGAGDTQYF. Together with reference TRBV5-1 and TRBJ2-3, the CDR3 gives the full variable domain: KAGVTQTPRYLIKTRGQQVTLSCSPISGHRSVSWYQQTPGQGLQFLFEYFSETQRNKGNFPGRFSGRQFSNSRSEMNVSTLELGDSALYLCASSLYERLAGAGDTQYFGPGTRLTVL.

This clonotype was counted between two and nine times. In nucleotides, the CDR3 is TGTGCCAGCAGTGCTACTAGCGGGAGCCGCAATGAGCAGTTCTTC. This gives the protein CASSATSGSRNEQFF. This sequence joins TRBV28 and TRBJ2-1; 11 bases are a match to TRBD2. V gave up 5 bases and J gave up 6 bases; unmatched junction bases: 6. This CDR3 region has 15 residues. Germline values: CDR1 MDHEN, CDR2 SYDVKM.